This T cell receptor beta chain is drawn from a study of blood T cell repertoires in COVID-19. Overall study: From the United States, Italy and Spain came samples of acute and convalescent COVID-19. PBMCs, B-cell-depleted T cells, or T cells were the source of the cDNA or gDNA that made up the material.

Ages ranged from roughly 18 to 100 years, with residence in around 24 US areas. In the authors' methods: How many nucleated cells were present was estimated from reference gene primer amplification. Data came from immunoSEQ multiplex PCR; TCRdb stores just in-frame clones and leaves some out. Clone size and the V and J calls come from that table; the DNA yielded D and trimming. The sample consists of approximately 280,000 clones, 85% of them appearing once. V shed 6 bases, J shed 4 bases, and the junction held 14 bases outside the gene matches. This CDR3 is 15 amino acids long. Germline V CDR1 and CDR2: SQVTM, ANQGSEA.

This sequence joins TRBV29-1 and TRBJ1-2; 7 positions match TRBD1. The source of this sequence is a woman aged 45 to 65 who had recovered from COVID-19. Sequenced: PBMCs or T cells enriched from blood (not recorded which). The CDR3 here is CSVPGGQKTAYGYTF. CDR3 coding DNA: TGCAGCGTGCCTGGGGGACAGAAGACGGCCTATGGCTACACCTTC.